Listed below are T cell receptor beta chains from one sample, sequenced in a study of naive CD8 T cells in extremely preterm neonates. Assay: immunoSEQ multiplex PCR; the TCRdb copy retains only in-frame clones and omits some. The sample lists about 7,300 clones; roughly 90% were seen once. The sequencing sample was made of naive CD8+ T cells from cord blood. These receptor sequences come from a newborn in good health. Both conserved end residues are part of each CDR3. The D gene is left open where the match is weak. A row's size may be missing; if present it is once, few, many or a size class.

D: TRBD2
V: TRBV12-5
size: .
J: TRBJ2-1
CDR3: CASGLVRGTSGIYNEQFF
DNA: TGTGCTAGTGGTTTGGTAAGGGGAACTAGCGGTATTTACAATGAGCAGTTCTTC

D: TRBD2
V: TRBV7-9
size: .
J: TRBJ2-7
CDR3: CASSPRDYRVYEQYF
DNA: TGTGCCAGCAGCCCCCGGGACTACCGGGTTTACGAGCAGTACTTC

D: .
V: TRBV6-5
size: .
J: TRBJ1-5
CDR3: CASRAREDSNQPQHF
DNA: TGTGCCAGCAGGGCCCGGGAGGATAGCAATCAGCCCCAGCATTTT

D: TRBD1
V: TRBV27
size: .
J: TRBJ1-3
CDR3: CASSQNRNLQGADGNTIYF
DNA: TGTGCCAGCAGTCAAAATAGAAATCTACAGGGGGCTGACGGAAACACCATATATTTT

D: TRBD1
V: TRBV14
size: .
J: TRBJ1-2
CDR3: CASSHDRVGYTF
DNA: TGTGCCAGCAGCCACGACAGGGTTGGCTACACCTTC

D: .
V: TRBV6-1
size: .
J: TRBJ2-2
CDR3: CASSEEDSSNTGELFF
DNA: TGTGCCAGCAGTGAAGAGGACAGCTCGAACACCGGGGAGCTGTTTTTT

D: TRBD1
V: TRBV19
size: .
J: TRBJ2-7
CDR3: CASSSQGKSYEQYF
DNA: TGTGCCAGTAGCTCACAGGGGAAGTCCTACGAGCAGTACTTC

D: TRBD2
V: TRBV13
size: .
J: TRBJ2-5
CDR3: CASSFSGLAGQETQYF
DNA: TGTGCCAGCAGCTTTTCCGGACTAGCGGGACAAGAGACCCAGTACTTC

D: .
V: TRBV7-9
size: few
J: TRBJ2-7
CDR3: CASSPRQAYEQYF
DNA: TGTGCCAGCAGCCCACGACAGGCCTACGAGCAGTACTTC

D: .
V: TRBV7-8
size: .
J: TRBJ2-5
CDR3: CASKADWSQETQYF
DNA: TGTGCCAGCAAAGCGGACTGGTCCCAAGAGACCCAGTACTTC

D: .
V: TRBV2
size: .
J: TRBJ2-7
CDR3: CASVRDNYEQYF
DNA: TGTGCCAGCGTCCGGGACAACTACGAGCAGTACTTC

D: TRBD2
V: TRBV19
size: .
J: TRBJ2-3
CDR3: CSTGLAGTDTQYF
DNA: TGTTCGACGGGACTAGCGGGCACAGATACGCAGTATTTT

D: TRBD2
V: TRBV9
size: .
J: TRBJ2-5
CDR3: CASSGTSGSETQYF
DNA: TGTGCCAGCAGCGGGACTAGCGGGAGCGAGACCCAGTACTTC

D: TRBD1
V: TRBV29-1
size: .
J: TRBJ1-2
CDR3: CSVESAGGYGYTF
DNA: TGCAGCGTTGAATCGGCAGGGGGCTATGGCTACACCTTC

D: .
V: TRBV19
size: .
J: TRBJ1-2
CDR3: CASSFGGDGYTF
DNA: TGTGCCAGTAGTTTTGGAGGGGATGGCTACACCTTC

D: .
V: TRBV21-1
size: .
J: TRBJ2-2
CDR3: CASSKGVSGGNTGELFF
DNA: TGTGCCAGCAGCAAAGGGGTCAGCGGAGGGAACACCGGGGAGCTGTTTTTT

D: .
V: TRBV7-2
size: .
J: TRBJ2-7
CDR3: CASSLRQRSPHEQYF
DNA: TGTGCCAGCAGCCTAAGACAAAGAAGCCCCCACGAGCAGTACTTC

D: .
V: TRBV4-1
size: .
J: TRBJ1-3
CDR3: CASSQAPRGAGNTIYF
DNA: TGCGCCAGCAGCCAAGCTCCGCGGGGGGCTGGAAACACCATATATTTT

D: TRBD1
V: TRBV4-1
size: .
J: TRBJ2-7
CDR3: CASSSDRGGYEQYF
DNA: TGCGCCAGCAGCAGCGACAGGGGCGGGTACGAGCAGTACTTC

D: TRBD2
V: TRBV4-3
size: .
J: TRBJ2-7
CDR3: CASSLDWTSGRATYEQYF
DNA: TGCGCCAGCAGCCTGGACTGGACTAGCGGGAGGGCAACCTACGAGCAGTACTTC

D: TRBD2
V: TRBV6-5
size: .
J: TRBJ2-5
CDR3: CASSYSQGGGQETQYF
DNA: TGTGCCAGCAGTTACTCTCAGGGCGGGGGACAAGAGACCCAGTACTTC

D: .
V: TRBV9
size: .
J: TRBJ2-7
CDR3: CASSVGQGGEQYF
DNA: TGTGCCAGCAGCGTAGGGCAGGGAGGCGAGCAGTACTTC